Sequencing of this TCR beta chain was carried out in a study of T cells in Graves' hyperthyroidism and ophthalmopathy. RNA transcripts were the template for amplifying TCR beta CDR3 regions. First-round RT-PCR of the TCR CDR3 relied on the HTBI primer set. TCRdb re-called the multiplex PCR reads with MiXCR, one entry per CDR3 protein. The table has about 570,000 distinct CDR3 sequences, around 42% seen once. Notes on this clonotype: Its antigen is undetermined.

CDR1 and CDR2 from the germline V gene are SGHTA and FQGNSA. The CDR3 length is 15 residues. V was trimmed by 6 bases and J by 0 bases, leaving 11 bases between them. General study results and limits: Among thyroid clonotypes expanded above 0.001, most also appeared in blood.

Diagnoses rested on clinical symptoms, serum thyroxine and TRAb, thyroid ultrasound and orbital computed tomography. The V and J genes are TRBV7-2 and TRBJ1-4; D uncertain. This clonotype was obtained from an adult woman with Graves' disease, either hyperthyroidism or ophthalmopathy (not recorded which). The specimen sequenced was peripheral blood or thyroid tissue (not recorded which). CDR3 in amino acids: CASSETVATNEKLFF. The CDR3 DNA sequence: TGTGCCAGCAGTGAGACCGTTGCAACTAATGAAAAACTGTTTTTT. The full variable domain, completed using reference TRBV7-2 and TRBJ1-4, is GAGVSQSPSNKVTEKGKDVELRCDPISGHTALYWYRQSLGQGLEFLIYFQGNSAPDKSGLPSDRFSAERTGGSVSTLTIQRTQQEDSAVYLCASSETVATNEKLFFGSGTQLSVL.